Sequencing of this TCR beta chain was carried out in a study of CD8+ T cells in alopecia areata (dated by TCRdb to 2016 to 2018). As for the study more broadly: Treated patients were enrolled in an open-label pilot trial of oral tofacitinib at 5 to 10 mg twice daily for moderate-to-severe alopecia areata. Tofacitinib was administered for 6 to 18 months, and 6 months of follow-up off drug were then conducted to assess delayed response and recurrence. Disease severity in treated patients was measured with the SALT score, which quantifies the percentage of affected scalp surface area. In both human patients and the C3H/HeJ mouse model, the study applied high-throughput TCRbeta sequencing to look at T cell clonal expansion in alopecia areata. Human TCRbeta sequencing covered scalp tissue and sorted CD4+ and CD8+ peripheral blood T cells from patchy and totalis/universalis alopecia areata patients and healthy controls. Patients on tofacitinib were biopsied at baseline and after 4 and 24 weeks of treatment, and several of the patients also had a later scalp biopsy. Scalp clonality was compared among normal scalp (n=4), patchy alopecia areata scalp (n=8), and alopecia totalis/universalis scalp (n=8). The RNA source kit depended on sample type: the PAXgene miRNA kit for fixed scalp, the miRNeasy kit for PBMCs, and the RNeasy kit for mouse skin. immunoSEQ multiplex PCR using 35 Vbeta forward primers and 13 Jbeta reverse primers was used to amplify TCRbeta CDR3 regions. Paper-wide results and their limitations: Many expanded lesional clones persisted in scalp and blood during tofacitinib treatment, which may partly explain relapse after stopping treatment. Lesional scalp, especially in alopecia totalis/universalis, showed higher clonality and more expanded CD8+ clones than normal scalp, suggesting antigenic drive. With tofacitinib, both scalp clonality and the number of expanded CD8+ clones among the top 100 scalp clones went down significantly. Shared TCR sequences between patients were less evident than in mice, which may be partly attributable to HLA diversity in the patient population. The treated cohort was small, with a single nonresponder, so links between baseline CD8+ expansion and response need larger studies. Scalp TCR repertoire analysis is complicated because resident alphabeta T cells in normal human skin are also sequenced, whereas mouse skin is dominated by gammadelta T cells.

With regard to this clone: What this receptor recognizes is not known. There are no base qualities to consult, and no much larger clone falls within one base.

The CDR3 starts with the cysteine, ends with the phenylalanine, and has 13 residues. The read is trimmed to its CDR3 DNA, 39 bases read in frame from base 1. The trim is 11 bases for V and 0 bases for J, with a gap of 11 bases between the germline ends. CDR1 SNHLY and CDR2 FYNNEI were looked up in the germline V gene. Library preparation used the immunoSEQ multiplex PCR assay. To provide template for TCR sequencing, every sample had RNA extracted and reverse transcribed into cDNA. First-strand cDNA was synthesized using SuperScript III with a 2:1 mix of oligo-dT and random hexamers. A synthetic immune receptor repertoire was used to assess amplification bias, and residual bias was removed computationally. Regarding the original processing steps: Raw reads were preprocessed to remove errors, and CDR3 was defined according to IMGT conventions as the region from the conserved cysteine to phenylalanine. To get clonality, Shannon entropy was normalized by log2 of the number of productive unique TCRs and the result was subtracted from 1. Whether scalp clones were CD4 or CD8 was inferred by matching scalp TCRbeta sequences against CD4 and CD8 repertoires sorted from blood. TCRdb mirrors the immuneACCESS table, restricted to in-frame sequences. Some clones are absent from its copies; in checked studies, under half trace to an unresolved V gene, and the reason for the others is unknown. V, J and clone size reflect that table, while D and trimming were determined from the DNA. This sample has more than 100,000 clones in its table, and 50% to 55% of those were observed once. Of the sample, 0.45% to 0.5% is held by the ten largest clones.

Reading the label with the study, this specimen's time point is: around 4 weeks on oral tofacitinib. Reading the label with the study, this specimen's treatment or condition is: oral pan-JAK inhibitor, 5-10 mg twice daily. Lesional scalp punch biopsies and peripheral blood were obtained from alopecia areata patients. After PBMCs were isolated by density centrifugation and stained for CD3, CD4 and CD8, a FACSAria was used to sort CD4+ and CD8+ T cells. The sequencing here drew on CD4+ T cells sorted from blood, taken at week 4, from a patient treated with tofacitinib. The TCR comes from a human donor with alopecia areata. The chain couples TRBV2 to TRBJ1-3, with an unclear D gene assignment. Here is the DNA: TGTGCCGGAAGCGCCAACTCTGGAAACACCATATATTTT. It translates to CAGSANSGNTIYF.